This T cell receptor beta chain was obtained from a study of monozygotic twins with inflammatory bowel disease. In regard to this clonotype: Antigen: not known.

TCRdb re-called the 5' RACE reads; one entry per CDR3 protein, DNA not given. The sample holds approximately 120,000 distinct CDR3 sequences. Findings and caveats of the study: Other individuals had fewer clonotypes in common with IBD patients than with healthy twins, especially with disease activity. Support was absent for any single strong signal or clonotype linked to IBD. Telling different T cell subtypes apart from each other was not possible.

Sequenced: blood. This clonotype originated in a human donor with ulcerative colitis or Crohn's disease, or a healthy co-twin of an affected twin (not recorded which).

CDR3 loop: CASSQDPGLGKTQYF. The rearrangement links TRBV4-1 to TRBJ2-5; the D gene TCRdb calls, TRBD2, cannot be checked with no DNA. The germline V gene encodes CDR1 MGHRA and CDR2 YSYEKL. The CDR3 is 15 amino acids.